This T cell receptor beta chain was retrieved from a study of T cell responses to AZD1222 COVID-19 vaccine (dated by TCRdb to about 2021). General notes on the study: AZD1222 recipients whose second dose came at about 4 weeks and those whose second dose came at about 12 weeks were combined into one group, since spike-specific TCR depth and breadth did not differ between the two schedules. Enrollment into the trials was organized by age into subgroups of 18-55, 56-69 and 70-plus years, and those subgroups contained approximately 150, 30 and 60 TCR-sequenced participants, respectively. TCR sequencing covered 230 to 250 trial participants: about 210 given two doses of AZD1222 and 26 given two doses of MenACWY control vaccine. Here is what the overall study found, with its caveats: Epitopes outside the regions mutated in the B.1.351 and B.1.1.7 variants were reportedly recognized by nearly half of the unique spike-specific TCRs. The 56-69-year group was small, and its depth increase did not reach significance, likely because of low power. Only a handful of AZD1222 recipients were SARS-CoV-2 seropositive at baseline, limiting conclusions about previously exposed vaccinees. Because no day 14 peak-response samples were available, repertoires were characterized only after the peak T cell response. The whole spike protein was spanned by vaccine-associated CD4 TCRs, and dominant responses were seen in regions 160-218 and 743-854. Most participants were white British and females outnumbered males, and the authors suggested that clonal diversity may have been underestimated. A significant rise in spike-specific TCR breadth and depth was observed after two AZD1222 doses relative to day 0 and relative to MenACWY recipients.

Taken with the paper, the label for time point translates to: baseline before first vaccination. Vaccinee samples came from UK trials COV001 and COV002, including a single-blind randomized controlled phase 2/3 trial of AZD1222 (ChAdOx1 nCoV-19) in healthy adults. For TCRbeta chain sequencing, PBMC samples from trial participants were taken at day 0 and at day 28 after the second dose. As for this clone: The specificity of this receptor is unknown. No base quality information exists; no much larger clone differs at one position.

The CDR3 regions of human TCRbeta chains were analyzed by immunosequencing. In the paper's pipeline: Repertoire TCRs were checked for matches against a reference library of SARS-CoV-2-specific TCRs that had been generated using the MIRA antigen-specificity platform. Breadth was defined as the fraction of unique TCRs that were SARS-CoV-2-associated. Depth was defined as the fraction of total T cells that were SARS-CoV-2-associated. Using the MIRA data, every spike-specific TCR was mapped to the spike region that the TCR reacted to and assigned to either a CD4 or a CD8 class. Log10-transformed breadth and depth values were compared by one-way ANOVA with Sidak's multiple comparisons tests. TCRdb obtained this table from immuneACCESS and retained in-frame rearrangements with V and J assigned. These tables miss some clones; where compared with another copy, unresolved V genes account for less than half of the shortfall, and the remainder is unexplained. That table is the source of V, J and clone size, and D and trimming were worked out from the DNA. Here the sample has about 56,000 clones; around 85% occur a single time. The ten largest clones take up over 13% of the sample.

A distance of 10 bases separates the germline ends of V and J, which lose 5 bases and 4 bases respectively. Measured from the cysteine to the phenylalanine, the CDR3 is 13 residues long. Just CDR3 DNA is preserved here, 39 bases in frame from base 1. From the germline V gene, CDR1 is KGHDR and CDR2 is SFDVKD. This TCR was sampled from an adult in good health. Recombination linked TRBV24-1 to TRBJ1-1; the D region possibly corresponds to TRBD1 (5 bases align). The specimen was peripheral blood, collected on day 0 of AZD1222 vaccination. The CDR3 corresponds to CATSAQRGTEAFF. The nucleotide sequence is TGTGCCACCAGTGCCCAGAGGGGCACTGAAGCTTTCTTT.